This T cell receptor beta chain comes out of a study of vaccination and CD4 T cells after COVID-19. Study summary: Once diagnosed, patients had post-COVID samples drawn a median about 100 days later (range 35 to 161).

Described treatment: roughly ten-day PBMC culture with coronavirus spike peptide pools or control peptides (ViraFEST assay). Once peptide pools had expanded antigen-specific T cells, ViraFEST sequenced TCRs. At the Johns Hopkins FTIC core, DNA taken from cultured CD4+ T cells was sequenced by way of the Oncomine TCR Beta short-read assay. DNA came from CD4+ T cells after culture. TCRdb re-derived calls from the PCR reads in MiXCR, one entry per CDR3 protein. Of 9,500 to 15,000 distinct CDR3 sequences detected, around 21% appear once; the ten largest clones hold approximately 12%. Notes on this clonotype: Its antigen is as yet unknown.

The sequence was collected from a human donor who received a COVID-19 vaccine. The sample was CD4+ T cells from blood, cultured in vitro, taken before SARS-CoV-2 vaccination.

In DNA form, the CDR3 reads TGTGCCAGCAGCGCGAGGGGGGGCGCGGGTTCCAATTCACCCCTCCACTTT. As protein: CASSARGGAGSNSPLHF. The chain recombines TRBV9 with TRBJ1-6; tentatively, D is TRBD1 (6 bases). Germline V CDR1 and CDR2: SGDLS, YYNGEE. V was cut by 3 bases and J by 7 bases, with 20 bases left in between. This CDR3 comprises 17 residues.